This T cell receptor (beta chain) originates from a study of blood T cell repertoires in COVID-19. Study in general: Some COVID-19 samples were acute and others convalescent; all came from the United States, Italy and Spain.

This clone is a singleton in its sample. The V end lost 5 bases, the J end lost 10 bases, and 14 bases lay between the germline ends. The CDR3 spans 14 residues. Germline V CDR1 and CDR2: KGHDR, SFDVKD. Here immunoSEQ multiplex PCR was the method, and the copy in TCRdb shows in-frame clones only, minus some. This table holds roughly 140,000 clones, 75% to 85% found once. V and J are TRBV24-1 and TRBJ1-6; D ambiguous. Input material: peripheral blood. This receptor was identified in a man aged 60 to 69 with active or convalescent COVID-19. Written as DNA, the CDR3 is TGTGCCACCAGTGCATCACAGTATGGGTCACCCCTCCACTTT. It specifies CATSASQYGSPLHF.